The rows below give T cell receptor beta chains drawn from one sample of a study of cytomegalovirus exposure and HLA in healthy donors. Sequenced by immunoSEQ multiplex PCR; TCRdb stores in-frame clones only, minus some. The sample has about 200,000 clones; 60% to 80% are singletons. The sample taken for sequencing was PBMCs. Receptors originate from a woman aged 30 to 39 in good health and CMV-seronegative. CDR3s include the opening cysteine and the closing phenylalanine or tryptophan. The D gene is left open where the match is weak. Not every row has a clone size; where given, it reads once, few, many or a size class.

j_gene: TRBJ2-7; v_gene: TRBV4-1; abundance: once; d_gene: TRBD1; CDR3nt: TGCGCCAGCAGCTTTCCTGGACAGGGCTACGAGCAGTACTTC; CDR3aa: CASSFPGQGYEQYF
j_gene: TRBJ2-1; v_gene: TRBV27; abundance: -; d_gene: -; CDR3nt: TGTGCCAGCAGTTTCGACCGTCGACTATACAATGAGCAGTTCTTC; CDR3aa: CASSFDRRLYNEQFF
j_gene: TRBJ2-3; v_gene: TRBV5-6; abundance: -; d_gene: TRBD2; CDR3nt: TGTGCCAGCAGCTTCCCCGGGGGGGGCACAGATACGCAGTATTTT; CDR3aa: CASSFPGGGTDTQYF
j_gene: TRBJ2-1; v_gene: TRBV5-1; abundance: -; d_gene: TRBD1; CDR3nt: TGCGCCACCGGGACAGGGGGGAATGAGCAGTTCTTC; CDR3aa: CATGTGGNEQFF
j_gene: TRBJ2-5; v_gene: TRBV29-1; abundance: -; d_gene: -; CDR3nt: TGCAGCGTGAGACAGGTCGGGGAGACCCAGTACTTC; CDR3aa: CSVRQVGETQYF
j_gene: TRBJ1-1; v_gene: TRBV5-6; abundance: -; d_gene: TRBD1; CDR3nt: TGTGCCAGCAGCTACGACAGGGGGCGCGATTTGAACACTGAAGCTTTCTTT; CDR3aa: CASSYDRGRDLNTEAFF
j_gene: TRBJ2-7; v_gene: TRBV7-9; abundance: -; d_gene: -; CDR3nt: TGTGCCAGCAGCTTAGTTAGGAGCCCCGTTTTGAACGAGCAGTACTTC; CDR3aa: CASSLVRSPVLNEQYF
j_gene: TRBJ2-7; v_gene: TRBV9; abundance: -; d_gene: TRBD1; CDR3nt: TGTGCCAGCAGCGTAGCGGGCACAGGGGGCAAATACGAGCAGTACTTC; CDR3aa: CASSVAGTGGKYEQYF
j_gene: TRBJ1-1; v_gene: TRBV18; abundance: -; d_gene: -; CDR3nt: TGTGCCAGCTCACCCCCGGGAGACACTGAAGCTTTCTTT; CDR3aa: CASSPPGDTEAFF
j_gene: TRBJ2-7; v_gene: TRBV2; abundance: -; d_gene: -; CDR3nt: TGTGCCAGCAGCCAAACCGCAGGGAGGTACGAGCAGTACTTC; CDR3aa: CASSQTAGRYEQYF
j_gene: TRBJ2-2; v_gene: TRBV5-1; abundance: -; d_gene: TRBD1; CDR3nt: TGCGCCAGCAGCTGGGCGGGACAGGCGCACACCGGGGAGCTGTTTTTT; CDR3aa: CASSWAGQAHTGELFF
j_gene: TRBJ2-3; v_gene: TRBV15; abundance: few; d_gene: TRBD2; CDR3nt: TGTGCCACCAGCAGACTAGCGGGGGCCAAGGAGGATACGCAGTATTTT; CDR3aa: CATSRLAGAKEDTQYF
j_gene: TRBJ1-1; v_gene: TRBV20-1; abundance: few; d_gene: -; CDR3nt: TGCAGTGCTACAGGGATCCAAGAAGCTTTCTTT; CDR3aa: CSATGIQEAFF
j_gene: TRBJ1-2; v_gene: TRBV10-3; abundance: -; d_gene: -; CDR3nt: TGTGCCATCAGTGAGCTTTGGACTGAGGATGGCTACACCTTC; CDR3aa: CAISELWTEDGYTF
j_gene: TRBJ1-1; v_gene: TRBV29-1; abundance: -; d_gene: TRBD1; CDR3nt: TGCAGCGTGGACAGGGGGAGGAACACTGAAGCTTTCTTT; CDR3aa: CSVDRGRNTEAFF